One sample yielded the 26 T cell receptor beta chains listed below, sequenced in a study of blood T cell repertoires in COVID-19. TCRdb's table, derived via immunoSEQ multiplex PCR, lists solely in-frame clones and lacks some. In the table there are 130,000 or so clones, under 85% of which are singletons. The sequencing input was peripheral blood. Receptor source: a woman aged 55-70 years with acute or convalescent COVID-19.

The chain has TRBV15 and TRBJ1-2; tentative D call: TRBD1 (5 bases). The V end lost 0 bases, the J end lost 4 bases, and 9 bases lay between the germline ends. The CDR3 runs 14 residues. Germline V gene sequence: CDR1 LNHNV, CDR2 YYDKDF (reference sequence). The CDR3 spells CATSREGGPYGYTF. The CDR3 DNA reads TGTGCCACCAGCAGAGAGGGGGGACCCTATGGCTACACCTTC.

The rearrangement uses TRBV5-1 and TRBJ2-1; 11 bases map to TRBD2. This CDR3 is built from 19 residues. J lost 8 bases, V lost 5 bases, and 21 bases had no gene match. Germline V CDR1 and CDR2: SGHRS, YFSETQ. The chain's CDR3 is CASSLVVSGGARFDHEQFF. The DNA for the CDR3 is TGCGCCAGCAGTCTTGTCGTTAGCGGGGGGGCCCGATTTGATCATGAGCAGTTCTTC.

The CDR3 nucleotides are TGTGCCAGCGGACTGCTCGTCCAGGTAACCACCGTTAACTATGGCTACACCTTC. Protein sequence: CASGLLVQVTTVNYGYTF. The chain links TRBV5-6 to TRBJ1-2; no clear D gene. V lost 7 bases, J lost 1 base, and 26 bases lay in between. The germline V gene encodes CDR1 SGHDT and CDR2 YYEEEE. This CDR3 is built from 18 residues.

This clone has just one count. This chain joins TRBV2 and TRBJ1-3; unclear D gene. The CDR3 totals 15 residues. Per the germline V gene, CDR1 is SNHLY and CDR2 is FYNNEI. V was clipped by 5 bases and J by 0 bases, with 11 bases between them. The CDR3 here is CASSPNSVSGNTIYF. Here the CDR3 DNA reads TGTGCCAGCAGTCCGAACAGTGTCTCTGGAAACACCATATATTTT.

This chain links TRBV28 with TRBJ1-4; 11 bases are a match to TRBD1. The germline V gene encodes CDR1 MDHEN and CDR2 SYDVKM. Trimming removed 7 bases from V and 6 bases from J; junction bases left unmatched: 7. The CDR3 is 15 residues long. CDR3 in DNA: TGTGCCAGCAAACTCTCGGGACAGGGGGATGAAAAACTGTTTTTT. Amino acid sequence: CASKLSGQGDEKLFF.

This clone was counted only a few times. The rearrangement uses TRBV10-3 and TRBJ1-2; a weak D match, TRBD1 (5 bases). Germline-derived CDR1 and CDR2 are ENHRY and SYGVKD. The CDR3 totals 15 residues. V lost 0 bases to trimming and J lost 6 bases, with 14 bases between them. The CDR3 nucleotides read TGTGCCATCAGTGAGTCGAATCTACAGGTCCATGGCTACACCTTC. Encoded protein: CAISESNLQVHGYTF.

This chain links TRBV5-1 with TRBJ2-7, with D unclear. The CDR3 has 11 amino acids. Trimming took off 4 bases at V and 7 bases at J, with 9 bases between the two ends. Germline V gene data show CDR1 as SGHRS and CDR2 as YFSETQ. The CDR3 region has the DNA TGCGCCAGCAGCCACCGGTGGGAGCAGTACTTC. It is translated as CASSHRWEQYF.

The CDR3 DNA is TGTGCCACCAGCAGCGCAGGGGATACTGAAGCTTTCTTT. The encoded protein is CATSSAGDTEAFF. This chain links TRBV15 with TRBJ1-1, with D possibly being TRBD1 (6 bases). V shed 3 bases and J shed 5 bases, with 10 bases lying between them. This CDR3 spans 13 amino acids. From germline, CDR1 is LNHNV and CDR2 YYDKDF (reference sequence).

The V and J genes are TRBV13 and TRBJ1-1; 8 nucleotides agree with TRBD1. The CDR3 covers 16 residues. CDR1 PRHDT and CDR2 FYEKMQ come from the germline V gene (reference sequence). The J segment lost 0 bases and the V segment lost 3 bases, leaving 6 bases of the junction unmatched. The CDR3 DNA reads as TGTGCCAGCAGCTTCGGACAGGGCCTCTTGAACACTGAAGCTTTCTTT. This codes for CASSFGQGLLNTEAFF.

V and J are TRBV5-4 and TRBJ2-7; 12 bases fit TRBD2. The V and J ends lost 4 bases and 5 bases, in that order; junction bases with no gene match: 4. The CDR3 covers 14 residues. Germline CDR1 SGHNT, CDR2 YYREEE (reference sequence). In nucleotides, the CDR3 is TGTGCCAGCAGCACTAGCGGGGGGTCCCACGAGCAGTACTTC. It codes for CASSTSGGSHEQYF.

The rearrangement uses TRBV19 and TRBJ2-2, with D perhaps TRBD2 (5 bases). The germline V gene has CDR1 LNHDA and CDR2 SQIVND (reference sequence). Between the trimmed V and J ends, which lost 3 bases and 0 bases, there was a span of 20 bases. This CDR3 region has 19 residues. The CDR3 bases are TGTGCCAGTAGTATGTACGCCGGTTCGAGCGGAGCGAACACCGGGGAGCTGTTTTTT. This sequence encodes CASSMYAGSSGANTGELFF.

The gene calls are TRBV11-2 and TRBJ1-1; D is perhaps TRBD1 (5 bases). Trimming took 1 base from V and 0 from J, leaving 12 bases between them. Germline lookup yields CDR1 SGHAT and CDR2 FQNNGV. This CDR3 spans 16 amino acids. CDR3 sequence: CASSLVQGVMNTEAFF. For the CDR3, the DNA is TGTGCCAGCAGCTTAGTTCAGGGCGTCATGAACACTGAAGCTTTCTTT.

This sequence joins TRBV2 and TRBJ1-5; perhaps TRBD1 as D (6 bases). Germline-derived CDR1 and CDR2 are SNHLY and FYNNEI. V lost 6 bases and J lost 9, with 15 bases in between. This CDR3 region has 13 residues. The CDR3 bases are TGTGCCAGCAGGGAAAGGGGGATTGGGCCCCAGCATTTT. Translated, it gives CASRERGIGPQHF.

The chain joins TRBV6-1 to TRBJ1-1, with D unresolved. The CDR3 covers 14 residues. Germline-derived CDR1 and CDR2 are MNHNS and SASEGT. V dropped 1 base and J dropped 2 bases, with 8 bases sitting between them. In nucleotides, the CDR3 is TGTGCCAGCAGTGAAGGCCCAGGAAACACTGAAGCTTTCTTT. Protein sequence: CASSEGPGNTEAFF.

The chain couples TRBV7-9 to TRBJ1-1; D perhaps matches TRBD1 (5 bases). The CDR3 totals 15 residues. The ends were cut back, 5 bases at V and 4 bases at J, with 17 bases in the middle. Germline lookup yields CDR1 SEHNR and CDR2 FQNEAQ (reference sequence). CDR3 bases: TGTGCCAGCAGCCTCGGTGGAGGGGTGAGCACTGAAGCTTTCTTT. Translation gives CASSLGGGVSTEAFF.

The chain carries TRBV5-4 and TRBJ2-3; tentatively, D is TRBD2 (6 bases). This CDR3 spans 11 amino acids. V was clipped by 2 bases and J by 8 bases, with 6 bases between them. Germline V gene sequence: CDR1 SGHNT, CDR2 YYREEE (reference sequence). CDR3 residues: CASSFGGTQYF. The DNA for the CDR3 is TGTGCCAGCAGCTTCGGGGGTACGCAGTATTTT.

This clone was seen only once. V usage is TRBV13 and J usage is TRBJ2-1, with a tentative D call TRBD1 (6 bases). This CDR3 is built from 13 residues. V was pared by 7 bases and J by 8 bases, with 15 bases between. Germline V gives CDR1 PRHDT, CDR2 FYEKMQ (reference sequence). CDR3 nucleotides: TGTGCCAGCACCCAAAACCGACAGGATGAGCAGTTCTTC. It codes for CASTQNRQDEQFF.

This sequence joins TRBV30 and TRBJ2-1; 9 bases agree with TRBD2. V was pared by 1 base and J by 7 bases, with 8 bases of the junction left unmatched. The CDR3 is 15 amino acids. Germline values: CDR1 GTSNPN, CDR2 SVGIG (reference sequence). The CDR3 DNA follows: TGTGCCTGGAGTGCGGGAGGCGGGGGGGTAAATGAGCAGTTCTTC. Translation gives CAWSAGGGGVNEQFF.

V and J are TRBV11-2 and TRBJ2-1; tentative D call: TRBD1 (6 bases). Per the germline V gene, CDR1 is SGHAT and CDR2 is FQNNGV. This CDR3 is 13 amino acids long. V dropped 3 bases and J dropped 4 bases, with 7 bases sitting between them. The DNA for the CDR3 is TGTGCCAGCAGCTTCAGGGGTTACAATGAGCAGTTCTTC. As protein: CASSFRGYNEQFF.

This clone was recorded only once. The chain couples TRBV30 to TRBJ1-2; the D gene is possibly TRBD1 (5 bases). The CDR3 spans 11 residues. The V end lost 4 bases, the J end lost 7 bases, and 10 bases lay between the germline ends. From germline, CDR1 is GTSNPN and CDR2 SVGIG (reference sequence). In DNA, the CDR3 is TGTGCCTGGACAAGCGGGGGTGGCTACACCTTC. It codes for CAWTSGGGYTF.

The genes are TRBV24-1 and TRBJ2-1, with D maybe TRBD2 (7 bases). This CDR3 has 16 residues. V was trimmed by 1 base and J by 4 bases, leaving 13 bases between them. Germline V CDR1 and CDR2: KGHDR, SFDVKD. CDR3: CATSDFVGGQYNEQFF. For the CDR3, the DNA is TGTGCCACCAGTGATTTTGTCGGGGGGCAGTACAATGAGCAGTTCTTC.

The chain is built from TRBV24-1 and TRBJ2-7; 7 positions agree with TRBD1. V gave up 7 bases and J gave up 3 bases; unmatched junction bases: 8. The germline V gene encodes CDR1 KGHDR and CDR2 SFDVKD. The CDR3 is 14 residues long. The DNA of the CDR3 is TGTGCCACCAGCCCCCGGGACAGTATCTACGAGCAGTACTTC. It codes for CATSPRDSIYEQYF.

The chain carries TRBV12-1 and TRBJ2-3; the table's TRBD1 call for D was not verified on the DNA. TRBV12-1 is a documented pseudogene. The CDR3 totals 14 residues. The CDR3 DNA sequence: TGTGCCAGCAGCCGGGACAGCCAATGGGATACGCAGTATTTT. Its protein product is CASSRDSQWDTQYF.

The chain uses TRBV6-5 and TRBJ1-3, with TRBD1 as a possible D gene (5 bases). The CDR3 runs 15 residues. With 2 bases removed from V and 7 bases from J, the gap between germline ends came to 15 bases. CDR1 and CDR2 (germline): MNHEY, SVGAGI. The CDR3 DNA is TGTGCCAGCAGTTACGATAAGGCGGGGACGAACACCATATATTTT. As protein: CASSYDKAGTNTIYF.

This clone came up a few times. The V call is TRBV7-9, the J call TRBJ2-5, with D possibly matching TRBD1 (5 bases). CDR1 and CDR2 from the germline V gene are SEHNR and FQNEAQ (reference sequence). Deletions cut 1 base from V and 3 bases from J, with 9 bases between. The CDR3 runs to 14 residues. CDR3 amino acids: CASSLGGAKETQYF. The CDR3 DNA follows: TGTGCCAGCAGCTTAGGTGGGGCGAAAGAGACCCAGTACTTC.

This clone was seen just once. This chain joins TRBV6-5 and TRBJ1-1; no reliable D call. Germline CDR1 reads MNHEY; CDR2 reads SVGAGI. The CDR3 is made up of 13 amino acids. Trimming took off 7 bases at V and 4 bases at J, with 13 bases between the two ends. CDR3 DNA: TGTGCCAGCATTCCCGAGACGGGCACTGAAGCTTTCTTT. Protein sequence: CASIPETGTEAFF.